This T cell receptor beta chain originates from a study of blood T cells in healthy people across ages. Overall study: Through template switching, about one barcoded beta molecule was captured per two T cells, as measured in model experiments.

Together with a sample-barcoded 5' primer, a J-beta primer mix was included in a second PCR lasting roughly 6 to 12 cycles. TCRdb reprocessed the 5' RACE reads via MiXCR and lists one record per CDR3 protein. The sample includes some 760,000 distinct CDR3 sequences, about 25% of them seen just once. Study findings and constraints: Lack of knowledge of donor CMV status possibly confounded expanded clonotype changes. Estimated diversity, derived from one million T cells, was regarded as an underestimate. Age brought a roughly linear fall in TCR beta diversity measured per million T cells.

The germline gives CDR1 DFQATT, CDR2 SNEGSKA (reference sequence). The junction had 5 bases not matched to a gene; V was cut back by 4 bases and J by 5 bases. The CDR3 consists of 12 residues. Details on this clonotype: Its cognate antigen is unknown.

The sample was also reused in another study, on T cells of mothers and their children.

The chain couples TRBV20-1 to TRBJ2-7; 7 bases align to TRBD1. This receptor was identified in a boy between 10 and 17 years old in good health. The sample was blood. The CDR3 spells CSATETGDEQYF. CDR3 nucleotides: TGCAGTGCTACCGAAACAGGGGACGAGCAGTACTTC.